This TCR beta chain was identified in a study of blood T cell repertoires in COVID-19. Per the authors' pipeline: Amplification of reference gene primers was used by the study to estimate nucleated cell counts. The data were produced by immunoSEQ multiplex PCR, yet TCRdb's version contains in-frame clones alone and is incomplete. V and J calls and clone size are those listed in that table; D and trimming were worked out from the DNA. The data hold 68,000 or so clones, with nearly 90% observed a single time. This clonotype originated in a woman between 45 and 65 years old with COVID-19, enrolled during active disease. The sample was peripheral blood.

The CDR3 reads CASSLAAGSGSLNTDTQYF. CDR3 DNA sequence: TGTGCCAGCAGCTTAGCGGCCGGTAGCGGGAGCCTGAACACAGATACGCAGTATTTT. The chain carries TRBV7-2 and TRBJ2-3; 9 positions agree with TRBD2. Germline V gives CDR1 SGHTA, CDR2 FQGNSA. The CDR3 has 19 amino acids. V trimming: 0 bases; J trimming: 2 bases; junction bases outside the gene matches: 12.